The 20 T cell receptor beta chains reported below all come from one sample, sequenced in a study of T-cell memory formation after mild COVID-19 listed by TCRdb under 2021. Library creation used 5' RACE. Sequenced using an Illumina NovaSeq 6000. TCRdb passed the public sequencing reads through fastp at Q25 and MiXCR, retaining productive beta sequences. Rows with a matching CDR3 protein are joined into one entry that keeps the most common DNA and genes. The sample includes about 430,000 distinct CDR3 sequences, with 20% to 25% observed a single time. Around 8.7% of the sample lies in the top ten. Sequenced material: PBMCs or a T cell subset sorted from them (not recorded which). These receptors came from an adult woman who had mild COVID-19 (a few samples of this study predate the infection). The sample titles of this study are shuffled in the database, so cell type and time point are left out; the donor was told from shared clones.

CDR3 amino acids: CSARSGQTNTGELFF. The CDR3 bases are TGCAGTGCTAGATCGGGACAGACAAACACCGGGGAGCTGTTTTTT. The V and J genes are TRBV20-1 and TRBJ2-2, with TRBD1 matching 7 bases. CDR3 length: 15 amino acids. V lost 2 bases and J lost 2; bases outside the gene matches: 5. Germline assignment: CDR1 DFQATT and CDR2 SNEGSKA (reference sequence).

The V call is TRBV5-1, the J call TRBJ2-1; 10 bases agree with TRBD2. The CDR3 totals 16 residues. J gave up 6 bases and V 1 base, and 7 bases lay outside the gene matches. Germline CDR1 SGHRS, CDR2 YFSETQ. CDR3 DNA: TGCGCCAGCAGCTTGCCCCAGACTAGCGGGCTCAATGAGCAGTTCTTC. Residues: CASSLPQTSGLNEQFF.

The rearrangement joins TRBV7-9 to TRBJ2-4, with 10 bases identical to TRBD2. Trimming at V came to 10 bases and at J to 6 bases, leaving 18 bases not matched to a gene. The CDR3 is 17 amino acids. The germline V gene encodes CDR1 SEHNR and CDR2 FQNEAQ (reference sequence). CDR3 coding DNA: TGTGCCACCACCAAGGGGGCTAGCGGGAGCTACACAAACATTCAGTACTTC. Residues: CATTKGASGSYTNIQYF.

This clonotype was seen only a few times. CDR3 coding DNA: TGTGCCAGCAGCTTAGTGACTAGCGGCTATACGCAGTATTTT. It encodes CASSLVTSGYTQYF. The gene calls are TRBV11-2 and TRBJ2-3; 9 positions match TRBD2. Germline V gene sequence: CDR1 SGHAT, CDR2 FQNNGV. The CDR3 runs to 14 residues. The trim removed 1 base at V and 7 bases at J, leaving 3 bases unmatched.

This clonotype came up a few times. The chain is built from TRBV5-5 and TRBJ2-1; weak D call: TRBD2 (5 bases). V lost 0 bases to trimming and J lost 5 bases, with 12 bases between them. The CDR3 sequence is 15 residues long. Looked up from germline, CDR1 is SGHKS and CDR2 is YYEKEE (reference sequence). CDR3 sequence (DNA): TGTGCCAGCAGCTTGGCGGGGTCCCGCAACAATGAGCAGTTCTTC. This translates into CASSLAGSRNNEQFF.

The chain carries TRBV5-6 and TRBJ2-3; a weak D match, TRBD2 (5 bases). Deletions cut 1 base from V and 2 bases from J, with 11 bases between. Germline CDR1 reads SGHDT; CDR2 reads YYEEEE. The CDR3 has 15 amino acids. The CDR3 bases are TGTGCCAGCAGCTTGATTTCGGGATTCACAGATACGCAGTATTTT. It yields the protein CASSLISGFTDTQYF.

This clonotype has a handful of counts. V usage is TRBV7-2 and J usage is TRBJ1-1, with D possibly TRBD1 on 5 matching bases. V gave up 0 bases and J gave up 5 bases, with 13 bases separating them. Germline V gene lookup returns CDR1 SGHTA and CDR2 FQGNSA. The CDR3 length is 15 residues. The CDR3 region has the DNA TGTGCCAGCAGCTTAGCGGGGGGAGGAGGGACTGAAGCTTTCTTT. It translates to CASSLAGGGGTEAFF.

The gene calls are TRBV7-8 and TRBJ1-1; 9 nucleotides match TRBD1. V lost 5 bases and J lost 0; bases outside the gene matches: 10. CDR1 and CDR2 from the germline V gene are SGHVS and FQNEAQ. The CDR3 is 17 amino acids. The CDR3 loop reads CASSATGGTSMNTEAFF. CDR3 bases: TGTGCCAGCAGCGCGACAGGGGGAACCAGCATGAACACTGAAGCTTTCTTT.

The rearrangement links TRBV7-9 to TRBJ1-1; 10 nucleotides align to TRBD1. This CDR3 region has 18 residues. CDR1 and CDR2 (germline): SEHNR, FQNEAQ (reference sequence). The trim removed 5 bases at V and 3 bases at J, leaving 15 bases unmatched. CDR3 in amino acids: CASSDGRDYGTGDTEAFF. The CDR3 DNA reads TGTGCCAGCAGCGACGGGAGGGACTACGGGACAGGGGACACTGAAGCTTTCTTT.

This clonotype occurred a few times. This chain joins TRBV20-1 and TRBJ2-1, with D perhaps matching TRBD2 (6 bases). CDR1 is DFQATT and CDR2 is SNEGSKA in the germline V gene (reference sequence). The CDR3 covers 14 residues. V was trimmed by 4 bases and J by 6 bases, leaving 16 bases between them. The CDR3 is CSAIGDRGINEQFF. DNA of the CDR3: TGCAGTGCTATTGGCGACCGGGGGATCAATGAGCAGTTCTTC.

This clonotype was found once. The chain employs TRBV24-1 and TRBJ2-2; D ambiguous. Trimming pared 7 bases from V and 1 base from J, leaving 3 bases between. CDR1 KGHDR and CDR2 SFDVKD come from the germline V gene. The CDR3 runs to 12 residues. The CDR3 loop is CATRGNTGELFF. DNA of the CDR3: TGTGCCACCAGGGGGAACACCGGGGAGCTGTTTTTT.

The rearrangement joins TRBV29-1 to TRBJ1-2; TRBD1 agrees at 7 bases. Per germline, CDR1 SQVTM and CDR2 ANQGSEA. The V and J ends lost 3 bases and 2 bases, in that order; junction bases with no gene match: 3. CDR3 size: 13 residues. CDR3 coding DNA: TGCAGCGTTGACGGGACAGAGAACTATGGCTACACCTTC. Amino acids: CSVDGTENYGYTF.

The V call is TRBV20-1, the J call TRBJ2-7, with 10 bases fitting TRBD2. This CDR3 region has 13 residues. V gave up 1 base and J gave up 3 bases; unmatched junction bases: 0. The germline gives CDR1 DFQATT, CDR2 SNEGSKA (reference sequence). CDR3 DNA: TGCAGTGCTAGAGCTAGCGGGAGCTACGAGCAGTACTTC. Translated: CSARASGSYEQYF.

The V and J genes are TRBV7-9 and TRBJ2-4; 9 positions agree with TRBD2. The junction had 2 bases not matched to a gene; V was cut back by 5 bases and J by 0 bases. The CDR3 is 15 amino acids. Germline CDR1 is SEHNR and CDR2 is FQNEAQ (reference sequence). CDR3 DNA sequence: TGTGCCAGCAGCGGTAGCGGGAGAGCCAAAAACATTCAGTACTTC. Protein product: CASSGSGRAKNIQYF.

This chain joins TRBV11-2 and TRBJ2-4; 9 nucleotides agree with TRBD1. V shed 3 bases and J 3 bases; nucleotides not matched to a gene: 9. The CDR3 is 17 residues long. Looked up from germline, CDR1 is SGHAT and CDR2 is FQNNGV. CDR3 region: CASSLNPGQGGKNIQYF. The CDR3 DNA is TGTGCCAGCAGCTTGAACCCGGGACAGGGAGGCAAAAACATTCAGTACTTC.

The chain carries TRBV11-3 and TRBJ2-1, with D hard to call. The V end lost 7 bases, the J end lost 9 bases, and 13 bases lay between the germline ends. Germline CDR1 and CDR2: SGHNT and YENEEA. The length of the CDR3 is 12 residues. CDR3 residues: CASTAYPGEQFF. The DNA for the CDR3 is TGTGCCAGCACCGCTTACCCGGGTGAGCAGTTCTTC. The entire variable domain, with the rest obtained from reference TRBV11-3 and TRBJ2-1, is as follows: EAGVVQSPRYKIIEKKQPVAFWCNPISGHNTLYWYLQNLGQGPELLIRYENEEAVDDSQLPKDRFSAERLKGVDSTLKIQPAELGDSAVYLCASTAYPGEQFFGPGTRLTVL.

V and J are TRBV4-1 and TRBJ2-3, with D unresolved. The CDR3 loop spans 13 amino acids. V lost 4 bases and J 6 bases, leaving 11 bases between the germline ends. Germline V gives CDR1 MGHRA, CDR2 YSYEKL. DNA of the CDR3: TGCGCCAGCAGCCCCACAGACTGGGATACGCAGTATTTT. It is translated as CASSPTDWDTQYF.

The sample holds a few counts of this clonotype. The chain is built from TRBV4-1 and TRBJ2-1; maybe TRBD1 (6 bases). CDR3 length: 18 amino acids. CDR1 is MGHRA, CDR2 YSYEKL, per germline. V lost 2 bases to trimming and J lost 6 bases, with 23 bases between them. CDR3 nucleotide sequence: TGCGCCAGCAGCCAAACCCTATTGGGCAGGGGATCGGGCAATGAGCAGTTCTTC. It specifies CASSQTLLGRGSGNEQFF.

This chain uses TRBV20-1 with TRBJ2-7; D not resolved. CDR3 length: 15 residues. Germline V CDR1 and CDR2: DFQATT, SNEGSKA (reference sequence). The V and J ends lost 0 bases and 1 base respectively, with 13 bases between them. The CDR3, as DNA: TGCAGTGCTAGAGATCGGGCGGAGTCTTCCTACGAGCAGTACTTC. This gives the protein CSARDRAESSYEQYF.

The rearrangement joins TRBV3-1 to TRBJ1-2; no clear D gene. V lost 1 base to trimming and J lost 4 bases, with 16 bases between them. The CDR3 has 16 residues. Germline CDR1 reads LGHDT; CDR2 reads YNNKEL (reference sequence). The chain's CDR3 is CASSQVAGSTTYGYTF. CDR3 in DNA: TGTGCCAGCAGCCAAGTGGCGGGGTCTACAACCTATGGCTACACCTTC.